A single sample gave rise to the 18 T cell receptor beta chains below, sequenced in a study of early T cells in non-severe SARS-CoV-2 infection. MiXCR was run by TCRdb on the 5' RACE reads, yielding one entry per CDR3 protein. The table has some 39,000 distinct CDR3 sequences, under 9.5% seen once. The sample comprised whole blood. The receptors stem from an adult who was a healthcare worker with PCR-confirmed SARS-CoV-2 infection or an uninfected control (not recorded which).

This clonotype was seen ten or more times. V gene TRBV18 combines with J gene TRBJ1-3; D possibly corresponds to TRBD1 (6 bases). The germline gives CDR1 KGHSH, CDR2 LQKENI. Trimming took 2 bases from V and 0 from J, leaving 14 bases between them. The CDR3 sequence is 17 residues long. The CDR3 DNA follows: TGTGCCAGCTCACCAACTAAACAGGGTTACTCTGGAAACACCATATATTTT. Translated: CASSPTKQGYSGNTIYF.

This clonotype has ten or more counts. The chain is built from TRBV4-3 and TRBJ2-7; TRBD1 aligns across 9 bases. The CDR3 length is 16 residues. Germline loops: CDR1 LGHNA, CDR2 YSLEER. Trimming cost V 0 bases and J 3 bases; bases outside gene matches: 6. In nucleotides, the CDR3 is TGCGCCAGCAGCCAAGATAGGGGACAGGGAAACTACGAGCAGTACTTC. Amino acid sequence: CASSQDRGQGNYEQYF.

J is TRBJ2-4 and V is TRBV27; 9 bases align to TRBD1. In germline, CDR1 is MNHEY, CDR2 SMNVEV (reference sequence). The V gene end was trimmed by 2 bases and the J gene end by 4 bases; junction bases not matched to a gene: 0. CDR3 length: 14 residues. In nucleotides, the CDR3 is TGTGCCAGCAGTTTAGACAGGGGGAAAAACATTCAGTACTTC. Translating gives CASSLDRGKNIQYF.

This clonotype was counted only a few times. The genes are TRBV24-1 and TRBJ2-5, with 12 bases that match TRBD1. The CDR3 spans 16 residues. Germline values: CDR1 KGHDR, CDR2 SFDVKD. Losses at the gene ends were 3 bases for V and 5 bases for J; bases not matched to a gene: 6. As DNA, the CDR3 is TGTGCCACCAGTGATCCCGGGACAGGGGGCTCGGAGACCCAGTACTTC. Protein: CATSDPGTGGSETQYF.

This clonotype was picked up a small number of times. V gene TRBV6-5 combines with J gene TRBJ2-2, with 12 bases matching TRBD2. After removal of 6 bases from V and 4 bases from J, the junction contained 9 bases not matched to a gene. This CDR3 is built from 17 residues. Per the germline V gene, CDR1 is MNHEY and CDR2 is SVGAGI. CDR3 sequence reads: CASSPSSGGASTGELFF. The CDR3 DNA reads TGTGCCAGCAGCCCCTCTAGCGGGGGGGCCTCCACCGGGGAGCTGTTTTTT.

This clonotype turned up a few times. The chain combines TRBV14 with TRBJ2-5; D gene ambiguous. CDR3 size: 15 residues. V was cut by 4 bases and J by 1 base, with 13 bases left in between. CDR1 is SGHDN, CDR2 FVKESK, per germline. CDR3 DNA: TGTGCCAGCAGCCTCTCCCAGGTCCTCCAAGAGACCCAGTACTTC. Protein: CASSLSQVLQETQYF.

The V call is TRBV4-2, the J call TRBJ1-5; D is ambiguous. Trimming took 0 bases from V and 7 from J, leaving 4 bases between them. Germline V gene lookup returns CDR1 LGHNA and CDR2 YNFKEQ. This CDR3 contains 12 residues. CDR3 residues: CASSQDRQPQHF. CDR3 DNA: TGTGCCAGCAGCCAAGATCGGCAGCCCCAGCATTTT.

In this sample, this clonotype turned up many times. The V gene is TRBV5-4, the J gene TRBJ1-1; TRBD1 agrees at 7 bases. The germline gives CDR1 SGHNT, CDR2 YYREEE (reference sequence). This CDR3 spans 15 amino acids. Trimming at V came to 7 bases and at J to 0 bases, leaving 9 bases not matched to a gene. This chain's CDR3 is CASSRQGFMNTEAFF. CDR3 in DNA: TGTGCCAGCTCCCGACAGGGATTCATGAACACTGAAGCTTTCTTT.

V usage is TRBV5-1 and J usage is TRBJ2-7; D remains ambiguous. The CDR3 totals 16 residues. The germline V gene has CDR1 SGHRS and CDR2 YFSETQ. V was clipped by 0 bases and J by 6 bases, with 19 bases between them. CDR3 nucleotide sequence: TGCGCCAGCAGCTTGGATCCCAGCCAAGGATTCCTCGAGCAGTACTTC. It yields the protein CASSLDPSQGFLEQYF.

The chain employs TRBV20-1 and TRBJ1-2, with a tentative D call TRBD1 (5 bases). V gave up 7 bases and J gave up 6 bases, with 9 bases separating them. Germline V gene data show CDR1 as DFQATT and CDR2 as SNEGSKA (reference sequence). The CDR3 covers 10 residues. CDR3 protein: CSEGVDGYTF. CDR3 coding DNA: TGCAGTGAAGGGGTTGATGGCTACACCTTC.

This clonotype was observed a handful of times. This chain links TRBV5-1 with TRBJ1-5; D might be TRBD1 (6 bases). Between the trimmed V and J ends, which lost 2 bases and 5 bases, there was a span of 14 bases. CDR3 size: 15 residues. Germline V CDR1 and CDR2: SGHRS, YFSETQ. The CDR3 region is CASSLTGHVDQPQHF. CDR3 nucleotide sequence: TGCGCCAGCAGCTTAACGGGACATGTCGATCAGCCCCAGCATTTT.

This clonotype has at least ten counts. The rearrangement uses TRBV25-1 and TRBJ2-2; D is uncertain. Germline-derived CDR1 and CDR2 are MGHDK and SYGVNS. V was clipped by 6 bases and J by 4 bases, with 9 bases between them. This CDR3 spans 13 amino acids. In DNA, the CDR3 is TGTGCCAGCAGATATTCGGGCACCGGGGAGCTGTTTTTT. Its translation is CASRYSGTGELFF.

This clonotype appeared many times. This chain links TRBV3-1 with TRBJ2-3; the D is unclear. With 4 bases removed from V and 6 bases from J, the gap between germline ends came to 8 bases. The germline CDR1 and CDR2 sequences are LGHDT and YNNKEL (reference sequence). The CDR3 has 12 residues. CDR3 sequence: CASSRLGDTQYF. The CDR3 DNA sequence: TGTGCCAGCAGCCGCCTAGGGGATACGCAGTATTTT.

This clonotype was seen more than once but under ten times. This chain links TRBV7-2 with TRBJ1-5; D unclear. This CDR3 is built from 13 residues. V lost 2 bases, J lost 2 bases, and 4 bases lay in between. Germline V gene lookup returns CDR1 SGHTA and CDR2 FQGNSA. The CDR3 region is CASSLFGNQPQHF. The CDR3 DNA reads TGTGCCAGCAGCTTATTCGGCAATCAGCCCCAGCATTTT.

This clonotype was found many times. The chain uses TRBV12-3 or TRBV12-4 and TRBJ1-1; 7 bases fit TRBD1. The CDR3 runs to 14 residues. The ends lost 4 bases at V and 2 bases at J; junction bases unmatched: 4. The CDR3 DNA is TGTGCCAGCAGTTCCCGGGACAGCAACACTGAAGCTTTCTTT. Translated: CASSSRDSNTEAFF.

This clonotype was picked up many times. The chain couples TRBV11-2 to TRBJ2-1, with TRBD2 as a possible D gene (6 bases). The V and J ends lost 6 bases and 4 bases respectively, with 10 bases between them. Germline CDR1 reads SGHAT; CDR2 reads FQNNGV. CDR3 size: 13 residues. In DNA form, the CDR3 reads TGTGCCAGCAGGTCTGGGGGGTACAATGAGCAGTTCTTC. Protein: CASRSGGYNEQFF.

The chain couples TRBV5-1 to TRBJ2-5; TRBD2 matches 14 bases. The CDR3 runs 18 residues. The ends lost 4 bases at V and 1 base at J; junction bases unmatched: 9. CDR1 is SGHRS, CDR2 YFSETQ, per germline. CDR3 region: CASSLGTSGGTFQETQYF. CDR3 coding DNA: TGCGCCAGCAGCCTGGGGACTAGCGGGGGAACGTTCCAAGAGACCCAGTACTTC.

This clonotype came up many times. This chain joins TRBV12-3 or TRBV12-4 and TRBJ1-4; tentative D call: TRBD1 (6 bases). The CDR3 totals 15 residues. Trimming removed 5 bases at V and 0 bases at J, with 10 bases between. CDR3 DNA sequence: TGTGCCAGCAGTCGGACAGACTCAACTAATGAAAAACTGTTTTTT. The encoded protein is CASSRTDSTNEKLFF.